The T cell receptor beta chain under discussion was sequenced for a study of CD8 T cells in ankylosing spondylitis. V lost 0 bases to trimming and J lost 4 bases, with 9 bases between them. The germline V gene has CDR1 LNHNV and CDR2 YYDKDF (reference sequence). The CDR3 is 14 residues long. Broader study findings: CD8+ by phenotype, disease-linked clones were relatively rare in peripheral blood. Reported data indicate significant enrichment of disease-linked clones within matched ankylosing spondylitis synovial fluid.

MiXCR, applied by TCRdb to the 5' RACE reads, yields one record per CDR3 protein. The data show under 400,000 distinct CDR3 sequences, roughly 11% seen once. The table lists this clonotype with many counts. The target antigen is unknown. The sequencing input was blood, either unsorted or a sorted T cell fraction (not recorded which). The chain combines TRBV15 with TRBJ1-1; tentative D call: TRBD1 (5 bases). The receptor was derived from a female donor with ankylosing spondylitis or in good health (not recorded which). Here the CDR3 DNA reads TGTGCCACCAGCAGAGATCCGGGGGTCACTGAAGCTTTCTTT. Its translation: CATSRDPGVTEAFF.